These T cell receptor beta chains were read from a single sample in a study of T-cell memory formation after mild COVID-19. TCRdb processed the 5' RACE reads anew with MiXCR; each CDR3 protein has one entry. This sample has 500,000 to 600,000 distinct CDR3 sequences, with approximately 19% found just once. The sample consisted of PBMCs or a T cell subset sorted from them (not recorded which). Every receptor here comes from an adult woman who had mild COVID-19 (a few samples of this study predate the infection). Cell type and time point are not known. CDR3s include the opening cysteine and the closing phenylalanine or tryptophan. A D gene is named only where the DNA matches it firmly. Only some rows state a clone size, as once, few, many or a class for expanded clones.

TRBV5-5	many	TRBJ2-5	.	TGTGCCAGCAGCTTGGCCTCTAGTTTGCAAGAGACCCAGTACTTC	CASSLASSLQETQYF
TRBV7-6	.	TRBJ1-1	.	TGTGCCAGCAGCCTTAATCTCGGTTCCCGGGGGACTGAAGCTTTCTTT	CASSLNLGSRGTEAFF
TRBV4-2	.	TRBJ2-7	.	TGTGCCAGCAGCCAAGATTTCCATACCGACAGGACGTCCTACGAGCAGTACTTC	CASSQDFHTDRTSYEQYF
TRBV7-2	.	TRBJ2-2	TRBD1	TGTGCCAGCAGCATGGGACAGGGGGCGGGCACCGGGGAGCTGTTTTTT	CASSMGQGAGTGELFF
TRBV30	.	TRBJ2-7	.	TGTGCCTGGAATGATGGGGTTCGGTACGAGCAGTACTTC	CAWNDGVRYEQYF
TRBV5-6	few	TRBJ1-1	.	TGTGCCAGCAGGCCGCAAGCCGGGACCCAAAACACTGAAGCTTTCTTT	CASRPQAGTQNTEAFF
TRBV6-5	few	TRBJ2-7	TRBD2	TGTGCCAGCAGTTACCGGCCTAGCGGGGGACAATACTACGAGCAGTACTTC	CASSYRPSGGQYYEQYF
TRBV5-1	few	TRBJ2-1	TRBD2	TGCGCCAGCAGCCAGACTAGCGGGGCCAACAATGAGCAGTTCTTC	CASSQTSGANNEQFF
TRBV27	.	TRBJ2-7	.	TGTGCCAGCAGTTCTACACCCTCCTACGAGCAGTACTTC	CASSSTPSYEQYF
TRBV5-1	.	TRBJ2-7	.	TGCGCCAGCAGCCCGGAACCCTCTAGCTACGAGCAGTACTTC	CASSPEPSSYEQYF
TRBV14	.	TRBJ2-1	TRBD2	TGTGCCAGCAGCCATCCTAGCGGGAGATCCTACAATGAGCAGTTCTTC	CASSHPSGRSYNEQFF
TRBV5-1	.	TRBJ2-7	TRBD2	TGCGCCAGCAGCATGACTAGCAGATCCTACGAGCAGTACTTC	CASSMTSRSYEQYF
TRBV30	few	TRBJ2-3	.	TGTGCCTGGAGTGTGCAAGATACGCAGTATTTT	CAWSVQDTQYF
TRBV5-1	once	TRBJ1-1	.	TGCGCCAGCAGCACCCCGAACACTGAAGCTTTCTTT	CASSTPNTEAFF
TRBV7-2	few	TRBJ2-3	TRBD2	TGTGCCAGCAGCTTAGACCTAGCGGGGGGTAATACGCAGTATTTT	CASSLDLAGGNTQYF
TRBV5-1	few	TRBJ2-5	.	TGCGCCAGCAGCTTCTCCAGGATTGGATGGCAAGAGACCCAGTACTTC	CASSFSRIGWQETQYF
TRBV29-1	.	TRBJ2-7	.	TGCAGCGGCAGATCTGGGACCTACGAGCAGTACTTC	CSGRSGTYEQYF
TRBV7-9	few	TRBJ2-3	.	TGTGCCAGCAGCTCAAGGGGGGGTTTCCCCCAGACCACAGATACGCAGTATTTT	CASSSRGGFPQTTDTQYF
TRBV7-2	.	TRBJ2-5	.	TGTGCCAGCAGCTCAGGGGGAGGAAGAGAGACCCAGTACTTC	CASSSGGGRETQYF
TRBV28	.	TRBJ2-6	TRBD1	TGTGCCAGCAGCCCACCCCGGGACAGGGGTTACGGGAGCTCTGGGGCCAACGTCCTGACTTTC	CASSPPRDRGYGSSGANVLTF
TRBV6-6	many	TRBJ2-5	TRBD1	TGTGCCAGCAACCTCCGGGACAGGGGGCGACAGACCCAGTACTTC	CASNLRDRGRQTQYF
TRBV29-1	few	TRBJ2-2	.	TGCAGCGTCTCGGGACTGATCACCGGGGAGCTGTTTTTT	CSVSGLITGELFF
TRBV6-5	many	TRBJ1-1	.	TGTGCCAGCAGTTTTTCATCGAACACTGAAGCTTTCTTT	CASSFSSNTEAFF
TRBV27	.	TRBJ1-4	.	TGTGCCAGCAGTTTAATCGGGCAGGGAGCCGAAAAACTGTTTTTT	CASSLIGQGAEKLFF
TRBV20-1	.	TRBJ2-7	.	TGCAGTGCTGGAGCCAACGAGCAGTACTTC	CSAGANEQYF
TRBV6-6	.	TRBJ2-3	.	TGTGCCAGCAGTTCCGTCGGACTGAGCACAGATACGCAGTATTTT	CASSSVGLSTDTQYF
TRBV24-1	few	TRBJ2-1	.	TGTGCCACCAGTGATTTGCCCTGGACAGAACGTCCCAATGAGCAGTTCTTC	CATSDLPWTERPNEQFF
TRBV7-8	many	TRBJ2-1	.	TGTGCCAGCAGCTTAGCGCATAGGTACAATGAGCAGTTCTTC	CASSLAHRYNEQFF
TRBV7-9	.	TRBJ1-2	TRBD1	TGTGCCAGCAGCGCGAGGGACAGCCGGACGACTGGCTACACCTTC	CASSARDSRTTGYTF
TRBV7-3	.	TRBJ1-1	.	TGTGCCAGCAGCTTAGACTTTCGGGCTGAAGCTTTCTTT	CASSLDFRAEAFF
TRBV11-2	few	TRBJ2-6	.	TGTGCCAGCAGCTTAAACCAGGGAGCCTCTGGGGCCAACGTCCTGACTTTC	CASSLNQGASGANVLTF
TRBV7-9	few	TRBJ2-1	TRBD2	TGTGCCAGCAGATTCAGCGGGAGTATGAATGAGCAGTTCTTC	CASRFSGSMNEQFF
TRBV12-3/TRBV12-4	.	TRBJ1-1	TRBD1	TGTGCCAGCAATCCGGGACAGGCAACATCTAGGCGGGCTGAAGCTTTCTTT	CASNPGQATSRRAEAFF
TRBV11-2	.	TRBJ2-3	TRBD2	TGTGCCAGCAGCTGGGCGGGAGGGCCTCCAGATACGCAGTATTTT	CASSWAGGPPDTQYF
TRBV5-1	.	TRBJ2-7	.	TGCGCCAGCAGCCCGGCGGGGGCAGTACACGAGCAGTACTTC	CASSPAGAVHEQYF
TRBV7-2	few	TRBJ1-1	.	TGTGCCAGCAGCTTAACCCTCCCCGAGACAGCTTTCTTT	CASSLTLPETAFF
TRBV7-9	.	TRBJ2-1	.	TGTGCCAGCAGCGTAAGGGGATCGTACTACAATGAGCAGTTCTTC	CASSVRGSYYNEQFF
TRBV27	few	TRBJ2-1	.	TGTGCCAGCAGTCCAACTCCGGGACTTGTCTACAATGAGCAGTTCTTC	CASSPTPGLVYNEQFF
TRBV7-3	few	TRBJ2-7	.	TGTGCCAGCAGCTTAGCCCGTCTCGAGCAGTACTTC	CASSLARLEQYF
TRBV18	few	TRBJ2-2	TRBD1	TGTGCCAGCTCCGGGACAGGGGGCAGCACCGGGGAGCTGTTTTTT	CASSGTGGSTGELFF
TRBV7-8	few	TRBJ2-7	.	TGTGCCAGCAGCTTAGTTCCAGGGAAATACTACGAGCAGTACTTC	CASSLVPGKYYEQYF
TRBV7-2	many	TRBJ2-7	TRBD2	TGTGCCAGCAGCCTAAAGGCTAGCGGAGATTCCTACGAGCAGTACTTC	CASSLKASGDSYEQYF
TRBV7-9	.	TRBJ2-3	.	TGTGCCAGCAGCTTTAGTCGGCGGGACACAGATACGCAGTATTTT	CASSFSRRDTDTQYF
TRBV20-1	.	TRBJ2-6	.	TGCAGTGCTAGAAGCGGCTCCACTGGGGCCAACGTCCTGACTTTC	CSARSGSTGANVLTF
TRBV12-3/TRBV12-4	many	TRBJ2-3	TRBD2	TGTGCCAGCAGTTTTCGGGGAACTAGCGGGGGGGCGTTGTCAGATACGCAGTATTTT	CASSFRGTSGGALSDTQYF
TRBV5-1	.	TRBJ2-1	TRBD2	TGCGCCAGCAGCTTGTTGGGAACTAGCGGGGAGTTCAGGAATGAGCAGTTCTTC	CASSLLGTSGEFRNEQFF
TRBV5-5	.	TRBJ2-7	TRBD1	TGTGCCAGCAGCTTAGACCCGGGACAGAGCTCCTACGAGCAGTACTTC	CASSLDPGQSSYEQYF
TRBV11-2	many	TRBJ2-1	.	TGTGCCAGCAGCTTAGCACTGTACAATGAGCAGTTCTTC	CASSLALYNEQFF
TRBV5-1	few	TRBJ1-6	TRBD1	TGCGCCAGCAGCCGGGACAGAACCAATTCACCCCTCCACTTT	CASSRDRTNSPLHF
TRBV20-1	.	TRBJ2-7	.	TGCAGTGTTGTGTCGTCCTCAGTCGCCTACGAGCAGTACTTC	CSVVSSSVAYEQYF
TRBV29-1	few	TRBJ2-1	TRBD1	TGCAGCGTTGGGACAGGGAATCAGTTCTTC	CSVGTGNQFF
TRBV7-9	many	TRBJ2-1	.	TGTGCCAGCAGCCCAATCAACAGGGTCAATCAGCAGTTCTTC	CASSPINRVNQQFF
TRBV28	.	TRBJ1-1	.	TGTGCCAGCAGTTTTTTGTTGGGTGCTAGGGGAGGAACTGAAGCTTTCTTT	CASSFLLGARGGTEAFF
TRBV12-3/TRBV12-4	.	TRBJ1-1	.	TGTGCCAGCAGTTTATTGGTGGGGGGCCCGAACACTGAAGCTTTCTTT	CASSLLVGGPNTEAFF